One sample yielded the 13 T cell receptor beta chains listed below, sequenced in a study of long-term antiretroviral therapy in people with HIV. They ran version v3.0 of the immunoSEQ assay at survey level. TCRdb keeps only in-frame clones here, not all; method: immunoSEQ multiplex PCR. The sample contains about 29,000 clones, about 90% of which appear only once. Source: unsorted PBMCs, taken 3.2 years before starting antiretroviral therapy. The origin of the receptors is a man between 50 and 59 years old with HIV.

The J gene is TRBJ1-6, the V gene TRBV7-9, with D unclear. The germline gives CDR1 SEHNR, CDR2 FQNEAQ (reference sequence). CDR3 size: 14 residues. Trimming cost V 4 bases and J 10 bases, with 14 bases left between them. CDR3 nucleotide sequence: TGTGCCAGCAGCTCTCGGTACTCGGGATCACCCCTCCACTTT. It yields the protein CASSSRYSGSPLHF.

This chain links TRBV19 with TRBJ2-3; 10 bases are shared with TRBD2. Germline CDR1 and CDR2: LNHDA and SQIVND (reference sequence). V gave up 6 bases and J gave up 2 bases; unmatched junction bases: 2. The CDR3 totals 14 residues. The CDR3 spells CASRLAGLTDTQYF. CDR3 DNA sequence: TGTGCCAGTAGACTAGCGGGACTCACAGATACGCAGTATTTT.

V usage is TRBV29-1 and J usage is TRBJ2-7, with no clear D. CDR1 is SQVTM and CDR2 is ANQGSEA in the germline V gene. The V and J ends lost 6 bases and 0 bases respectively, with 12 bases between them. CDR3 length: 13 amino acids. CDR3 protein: CSVSEPSSYEQYF. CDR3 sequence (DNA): TGCAGCGTCTCCGAGCCGAGCTCCTACGAGCAGTACTTC.

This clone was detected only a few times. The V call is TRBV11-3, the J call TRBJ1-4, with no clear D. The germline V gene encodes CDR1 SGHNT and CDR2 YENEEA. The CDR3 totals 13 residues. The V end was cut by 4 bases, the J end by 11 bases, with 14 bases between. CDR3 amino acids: CASSSYTGGKLFF. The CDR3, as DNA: TGTGCCAGCAGCTCTTATACCGGAGGTAAACTGTTTTTT. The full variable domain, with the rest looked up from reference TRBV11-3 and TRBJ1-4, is EAGVVQSPRYKIIEKKQPVAFWCNPISGHNTLYWYLQNLGQGPELLIRYENEEAVDDSQLPKDRFSAERLKGVDSTLKIQPAELGDSAVYLCASSSYTGGKLFFGSGTQLSVL.

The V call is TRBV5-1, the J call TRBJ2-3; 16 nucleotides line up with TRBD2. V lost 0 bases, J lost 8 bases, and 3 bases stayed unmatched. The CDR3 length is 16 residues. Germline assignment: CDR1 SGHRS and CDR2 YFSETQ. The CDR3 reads CASSLAGTSGGGTQYF. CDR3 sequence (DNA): TGCGCCAGCAGCTTGGCCGGGACTAGCGGGGGGGGTACGCAGTATTTT.

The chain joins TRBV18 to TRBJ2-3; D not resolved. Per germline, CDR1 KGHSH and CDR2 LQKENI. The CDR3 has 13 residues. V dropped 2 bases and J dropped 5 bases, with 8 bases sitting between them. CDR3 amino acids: CASSPMQGDTQYF. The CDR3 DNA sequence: TGTGCCAGCTCACCAATGCAAGGAGATACGCAGTATTTT.

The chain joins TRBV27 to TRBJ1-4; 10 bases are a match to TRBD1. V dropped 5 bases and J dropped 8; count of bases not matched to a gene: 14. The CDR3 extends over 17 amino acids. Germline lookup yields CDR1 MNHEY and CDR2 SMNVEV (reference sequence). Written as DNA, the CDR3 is TGTGCCAGCAGTCAGCCGGGACAGGGGCGCGCGTGGGAAAAACTGTTTTTT. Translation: CASSQPGQGRAWEKLFF.

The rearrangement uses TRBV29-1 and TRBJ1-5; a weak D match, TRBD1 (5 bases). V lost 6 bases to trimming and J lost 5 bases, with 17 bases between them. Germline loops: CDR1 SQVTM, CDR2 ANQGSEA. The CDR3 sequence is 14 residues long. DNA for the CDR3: TGCAGCGTGGCCGACATAGGGGTGGATCAGCCCCAGCATTTT. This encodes CSVADIGVDQPQHF.

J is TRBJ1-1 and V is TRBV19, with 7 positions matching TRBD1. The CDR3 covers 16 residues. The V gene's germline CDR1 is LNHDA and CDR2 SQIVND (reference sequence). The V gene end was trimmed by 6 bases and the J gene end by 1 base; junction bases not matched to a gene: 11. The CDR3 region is CASRLSPGQKNTEAFF. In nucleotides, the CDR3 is TGTGCCAGTAGACTTAGTCCGGGACAGAAGAACACTGAAGCTTTCTTT.

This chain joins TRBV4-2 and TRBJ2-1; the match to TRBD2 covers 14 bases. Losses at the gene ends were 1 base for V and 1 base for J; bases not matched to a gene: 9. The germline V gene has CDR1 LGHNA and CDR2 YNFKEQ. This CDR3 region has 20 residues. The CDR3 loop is CASSQGGTSGSVLSYNEQFF. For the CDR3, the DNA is TGTGCCAGCAGCCAAGGAGGGACTAGCGGGAGTGTTTTGTCCTACAATGAGCAGTTCTTC.

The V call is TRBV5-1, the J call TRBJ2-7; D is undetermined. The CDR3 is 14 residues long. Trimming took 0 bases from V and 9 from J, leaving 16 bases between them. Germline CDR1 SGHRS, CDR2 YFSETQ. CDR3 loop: CASSLDVGIKGQYF. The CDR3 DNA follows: TGCGCCAGCAGCTTGGACGTAGGAATTAAGGGGCAGTACTTC.

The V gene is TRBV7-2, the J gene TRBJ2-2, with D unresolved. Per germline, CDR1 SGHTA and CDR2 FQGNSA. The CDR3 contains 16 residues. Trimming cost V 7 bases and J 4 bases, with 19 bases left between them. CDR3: CASTNTGTRGTGELFF. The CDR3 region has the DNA TGTGCCAGCACCAATACCGGCACTCGCGGCACCGGGGAGCTGTTTTTT.

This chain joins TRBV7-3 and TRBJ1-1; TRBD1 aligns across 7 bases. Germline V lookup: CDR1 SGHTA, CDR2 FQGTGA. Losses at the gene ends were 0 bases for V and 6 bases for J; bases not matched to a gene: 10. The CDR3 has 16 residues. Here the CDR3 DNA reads TGTGCCAGCAGCTTAACGGGAGGGGGCGGTGCGTCTGAAGCTTTCTTT. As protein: CASSLTGGGGASEAFF.